This T cell receptor beta chain was recorded in a study of cytomegalovirus exposure and HLA in healthy donors. The data were produced by immunoSEQ multiplex PCR, yet TCRdb's version contains in-frame clones alone and is incomplete. The table has under 200,000 clones, 70% to 90% seen once; the top ten hold 5.7%. Overall study findings and caveats: Three chains linked to CMV were shown in vitro to be specific for CMV antigens. Most TCR sequences were rare, but some public TCRs occurred in many donors. It was reportedly the case that the classifier diagnosed cytomegalovirus status with high specificity and sensitivity. There were 150 to 200 TCR beta chains listed as cytomegalovirus-associated.

On this clone: As yet, its antigen is unknown.

The CDR3 is 14 amino acids. Per the germline V gene, CDR1 is LNHNV and CDR2 is YYDKDF (reference sequence). After removal of 5 bases from V and 2 bases from J, the junction contained 3 bases not matched to a gene. The V gene is TRBV15, the J gene TRBJ2-7; 10 bases agree with TRBD2. The TCR comes from a woman in her 30s in good health and CMV-seronegative. Sequencing input: PBMCs. The CDR3, as DNA: TGTGCCACCAGCTCAACTAGCGGGACCTACGAGCAGTACTTC. Translation gives CATSSTSGTYEQYF.